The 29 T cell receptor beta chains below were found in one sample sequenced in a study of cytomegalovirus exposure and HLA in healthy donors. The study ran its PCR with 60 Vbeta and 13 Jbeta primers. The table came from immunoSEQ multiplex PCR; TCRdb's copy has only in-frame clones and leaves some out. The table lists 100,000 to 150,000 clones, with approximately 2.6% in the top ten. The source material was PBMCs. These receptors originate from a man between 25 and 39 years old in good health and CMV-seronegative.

The CDR3 loop is CASSPPLGSHFSYEQYF. CDR3 DNA: TGTGCCAGCAGCCCGCCCCTGGGCTCCCATTTCTCCTACGAGCAGTACTTC. This chain uses TRBV11-2 with TRBJ2-5, with unresolved D. The DNA end is a closer match to TRBJ2-7, so the J assignment may be wrong. This CDR3 contains 17 residues. Germline V CDR1 and CDR2: SGHAT, FQNNGV.

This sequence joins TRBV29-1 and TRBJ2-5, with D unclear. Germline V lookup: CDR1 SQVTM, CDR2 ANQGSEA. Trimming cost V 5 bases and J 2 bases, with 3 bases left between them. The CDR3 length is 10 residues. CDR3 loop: CSVPQETQYF. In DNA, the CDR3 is TGCAGCGTTCCTCAAGAGACCCAGTACTTC.

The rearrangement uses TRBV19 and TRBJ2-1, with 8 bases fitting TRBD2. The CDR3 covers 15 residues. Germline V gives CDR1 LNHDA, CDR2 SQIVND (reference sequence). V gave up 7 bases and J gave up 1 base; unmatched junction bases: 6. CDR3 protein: CASIDRGGSYNEQFF. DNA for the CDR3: TGTGCCAGTATTGATCGCGGGGGGTCCTACAATGAGCAGTTCTTC.

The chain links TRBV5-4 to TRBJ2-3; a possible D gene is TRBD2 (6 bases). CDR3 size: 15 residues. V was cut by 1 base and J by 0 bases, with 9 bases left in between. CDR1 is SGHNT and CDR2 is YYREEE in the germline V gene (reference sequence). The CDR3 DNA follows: TGTGCCAGCAGCTTGTTAAGCGGGAGCACAGATACGCAGTATTTT. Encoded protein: CASSLLSGSTDTQYF.

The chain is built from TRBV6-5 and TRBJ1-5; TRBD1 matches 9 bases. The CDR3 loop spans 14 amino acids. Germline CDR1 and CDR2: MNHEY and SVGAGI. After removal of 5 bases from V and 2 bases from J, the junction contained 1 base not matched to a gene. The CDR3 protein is CASSRTGGNQPQHF. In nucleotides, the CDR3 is TGTGCCAGCAGTCGGACAGGGGGCAATCAGCCCCAGCATTTT.

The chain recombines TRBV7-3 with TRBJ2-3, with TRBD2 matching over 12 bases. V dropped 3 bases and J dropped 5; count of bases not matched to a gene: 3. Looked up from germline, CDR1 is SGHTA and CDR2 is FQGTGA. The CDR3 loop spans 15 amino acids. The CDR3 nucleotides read TGTGCCAGCAGCTTTGGACTAGCGGGAAAAGATACGCAGTATTTT. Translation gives CASSFGLAGKDTQYF.

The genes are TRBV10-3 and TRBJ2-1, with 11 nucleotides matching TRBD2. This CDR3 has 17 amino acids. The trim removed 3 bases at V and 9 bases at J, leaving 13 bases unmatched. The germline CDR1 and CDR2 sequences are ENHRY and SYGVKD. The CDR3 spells CAISDSATSGSSGEQFF. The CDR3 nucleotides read TGTGCCATCAGTGACTCTGCAACTAGCGGGAGCTCTGGTGAGCAGTTCTTC.

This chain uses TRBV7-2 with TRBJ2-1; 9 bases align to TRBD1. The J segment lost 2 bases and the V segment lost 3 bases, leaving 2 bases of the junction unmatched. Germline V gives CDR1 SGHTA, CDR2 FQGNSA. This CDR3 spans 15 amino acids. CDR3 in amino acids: CASSFRDRAYNEQFF. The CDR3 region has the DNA TGTGCCAGCAGCTTCAGGGACAGGGCCTACAATGAGCAGTTCTTC.

The CDR3 DNA is TGTGCCAGCAGTTTAGGGACTAGCGGGAGGGCATCGTATTTT. Amino acid sequence: CASSLGTSGRASYF. V and J are TRBV27 and TRBJ2-3; 16 bases map to TRBD2. The junction had 4 bases not matched to a gene; V was cut back by 2 bases and J by 14 bases. Germline V gene data show CDR1 as MNHEY and CDR2 as SMNVEV (reference sequence). CDR3 length: 14 residues.

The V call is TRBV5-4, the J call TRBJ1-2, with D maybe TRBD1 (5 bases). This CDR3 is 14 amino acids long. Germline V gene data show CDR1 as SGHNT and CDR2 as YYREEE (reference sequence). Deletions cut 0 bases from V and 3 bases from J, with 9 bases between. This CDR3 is CASSLDRGDYGYTF. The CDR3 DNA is TGTGCCAGCAGCTTGGATAGGGGCGACTATGGCTACACCTTC.

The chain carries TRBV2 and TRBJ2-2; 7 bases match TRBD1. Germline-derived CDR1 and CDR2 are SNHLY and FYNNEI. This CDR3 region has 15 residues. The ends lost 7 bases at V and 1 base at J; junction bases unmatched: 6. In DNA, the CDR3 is TGTGCCAGCATCCTGGACAGGCTGAACACCGGGGAGCTGTTTTTT. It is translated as CASILDRLNTGELFF.

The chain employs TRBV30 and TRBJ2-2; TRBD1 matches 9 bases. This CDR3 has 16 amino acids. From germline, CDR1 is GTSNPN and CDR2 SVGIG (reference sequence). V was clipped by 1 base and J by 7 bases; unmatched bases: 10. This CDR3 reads CAWSGKQGAMGGELFF. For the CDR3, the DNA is TGTGCCTGGAGTGGGAAACAGGGGGCGATGGGCGGGGAGCTGTTTTTT.

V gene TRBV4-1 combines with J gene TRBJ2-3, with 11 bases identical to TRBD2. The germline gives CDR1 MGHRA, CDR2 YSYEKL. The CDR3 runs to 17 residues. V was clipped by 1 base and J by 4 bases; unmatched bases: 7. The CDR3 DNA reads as TGCGCCAGCAGCCAAGGAACTAGCGGGAGATGGTCAGATACGCAGTATTTT. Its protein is CASSQGTSGRWSDTQYF.

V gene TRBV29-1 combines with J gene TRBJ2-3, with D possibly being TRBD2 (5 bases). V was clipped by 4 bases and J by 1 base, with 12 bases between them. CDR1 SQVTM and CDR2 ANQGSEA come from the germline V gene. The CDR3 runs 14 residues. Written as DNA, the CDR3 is TGCAGCGTTGGGGGTGGGAGAGGCACAGATACGCAGTATTTT. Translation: CSVGGGRGTDTQYF.

The CDR3 protein is CATGTDPSNYGYTF. CDR3 in DNA: TGTGCCACGGGGACAGACCCTTCTAACTATGGCTACACCTTC. The chain employs TRBV5-5 and TRBJ1-2; 7 bases are a match to TRBD1. V was clipped by 9 bases and J by 0 bases; unmatched bases: 8. The germline CDR1 and CDR2 sequences are SGHKS and YYEKEE (reference sequence). This CDR3 has 14 residues.

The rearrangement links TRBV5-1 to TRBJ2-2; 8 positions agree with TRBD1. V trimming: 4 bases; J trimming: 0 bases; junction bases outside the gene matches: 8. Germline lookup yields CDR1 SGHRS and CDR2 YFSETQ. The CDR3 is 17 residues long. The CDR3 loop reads CASSQARTGTNTGELFF. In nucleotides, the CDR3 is TGCGCCAGCAGCCAGGCGCGGACAGGGACGAACACCGGGGAGCTGTTTTTT.

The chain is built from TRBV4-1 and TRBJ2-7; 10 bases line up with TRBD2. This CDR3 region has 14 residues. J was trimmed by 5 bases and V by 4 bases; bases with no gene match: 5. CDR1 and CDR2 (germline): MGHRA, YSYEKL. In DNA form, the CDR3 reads TGCGCCAGCAGCCGTAGCGGGAGGCTAAACGAGCAGTACTTC. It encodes CASSRSGRLNEQYF.

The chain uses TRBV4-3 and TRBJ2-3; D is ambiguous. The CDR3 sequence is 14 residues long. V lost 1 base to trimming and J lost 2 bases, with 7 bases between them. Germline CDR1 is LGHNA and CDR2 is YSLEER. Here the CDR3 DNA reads TGCGCCAGCAGCCAAGGGCTCAACACAGATACGCAGTATTTT. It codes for CASSQGLNTDTQYF.

The CDR3 region has the DNA TGTGCCAGCGGGGGGATGACAGGGATCCTCGAGCAGTACTTC. It specifies CASGGMTGILEQYF. The gene calls are TRBV2 and TRBJ2-7; D is perhaps TRBD1 (7 bases). V was shortened by 8 bases and J by 6 bases, with 20 bases between the two germline ends. The CDR3 consists of 14 residues. Germline V CDR1 and CDR2: SNHLY, FYNNEI.

The CDR3 region has the DNA TGTGCCAGCAGCTTCCGGGACAGCACCTACGAGCAGTACTTC. Amino acid sequence: CASSFRDSTYEQYF. This chain joins TRBV5-6 and TRBJ2-7; 7 bases map to TRBD1. Trimming cost V 2 bases and J 2 bases; bases outside gene matches: 4. CDR3 length equals 14 residues. Germline V gene data show CDR1 as SGHDT and CDR2 as YYEEEE.

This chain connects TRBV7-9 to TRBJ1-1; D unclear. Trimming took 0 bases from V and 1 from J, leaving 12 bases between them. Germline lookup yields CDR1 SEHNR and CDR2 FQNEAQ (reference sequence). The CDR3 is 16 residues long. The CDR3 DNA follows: TGTGCCAGCAGCTTAGCAGCGTGGAACGGGAACACTGAAGCTTTCTTT. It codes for CASSLAAWNGNTEAFF.

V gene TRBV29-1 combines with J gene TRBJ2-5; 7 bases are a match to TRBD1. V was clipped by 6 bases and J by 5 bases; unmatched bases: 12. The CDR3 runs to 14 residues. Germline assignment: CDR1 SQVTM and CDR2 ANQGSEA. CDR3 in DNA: TGCAGCGTGGACAGACAGGGAGTCGGGGAGACCCAGTACTTC. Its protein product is CSVDRQGVGETQYF. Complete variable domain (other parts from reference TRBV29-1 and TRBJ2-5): SAVISQKPSRDICQRGTSLTIQCQVDSQVTMMFWYRQQPGQSLTLIATANQGSEATYESGFVIDKFPISRPNLTFSTLTVSNMSPEDSSIYLCSVDRQGVGETQYFGPGTRLLVL.

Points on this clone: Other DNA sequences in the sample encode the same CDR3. CDR3 loop: CASSDPGNRSGANVLTF. The DNA for the CDR3 is TGTGCCAGCAGTGACCCAGGCAACCGCTCTGGGGCCAACGTCCTGACTTTC. The genes are TRBV25-1 and TRBJ2-6, with D unresolved. V lost 3 bases, J lost 0 bases, and 12 bases lay in between. This CDR3 region has 17 residues. Germline V gives CDR1 MGHDK, CDR2 SYGVNS.

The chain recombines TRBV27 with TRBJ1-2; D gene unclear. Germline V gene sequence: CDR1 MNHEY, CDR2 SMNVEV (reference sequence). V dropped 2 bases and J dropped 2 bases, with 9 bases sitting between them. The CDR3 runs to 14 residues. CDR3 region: CASSLSRENYGYTF. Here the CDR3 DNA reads TGTGCCAGCAGTTTAAGTCGGGAGAACTATGGCTACACCTTC.

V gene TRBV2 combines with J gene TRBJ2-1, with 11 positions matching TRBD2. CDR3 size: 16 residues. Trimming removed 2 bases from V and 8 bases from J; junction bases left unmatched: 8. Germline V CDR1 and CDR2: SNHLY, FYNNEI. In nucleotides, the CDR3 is TGTGCCAGCAGTGAACGGTTACTAGCGGGAGTGTATGAGCAGTTCTTC. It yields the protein CASSERLLAGVYEQFF.

CDR3 protein: CASRGGGLAETQYF. The CDR3 DNA reads as TGTGCCAGCAGGGGAGGGGGACTAGCGGAGACCCAGTACTTC. J is TRBJ2-5 and V is TRBV6-5; TRBD2 matches 10 bases. Germline trimming cut 6 bases from V and 5 bases from J; bases unmatched to any gene: 6. Germline-derived CDR1 and CDR2 are MNHEY and SVGAGI. The CDR3 covers 14 residues.

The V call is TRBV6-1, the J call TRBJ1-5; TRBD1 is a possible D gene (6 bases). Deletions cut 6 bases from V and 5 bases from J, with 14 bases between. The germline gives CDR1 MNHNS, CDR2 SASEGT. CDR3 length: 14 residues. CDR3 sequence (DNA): TGTGCCAGCAGGACCCGCAGGGGCGATCAGCCCCAGCATTTT. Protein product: CASRTRRGDQPQHF.

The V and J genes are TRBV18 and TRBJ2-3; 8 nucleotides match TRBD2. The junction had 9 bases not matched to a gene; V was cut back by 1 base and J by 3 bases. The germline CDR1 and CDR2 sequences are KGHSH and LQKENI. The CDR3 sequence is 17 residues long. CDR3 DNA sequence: TGTGCCAGCTCACCACGGGTAGCGGGGCCCGGGACAGATACGCAGTATTTT. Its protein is CASSPRVAGPGTDTQYF. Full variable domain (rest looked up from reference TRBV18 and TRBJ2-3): NAGVMQNPRHLVRRRGQEARLRCSPMKGHSHVYWYRQLPEEGLKFMVYLQKENIIDESGMPKERFSAEFPKEGPSILRIQQVVRGDSAAYFCASSPRVAGPGTDTQYFGPGTRLTVL.

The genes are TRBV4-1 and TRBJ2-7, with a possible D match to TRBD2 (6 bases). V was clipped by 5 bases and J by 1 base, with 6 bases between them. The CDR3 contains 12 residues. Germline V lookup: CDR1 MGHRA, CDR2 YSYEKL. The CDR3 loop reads CASSGTSYEQYF. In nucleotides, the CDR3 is TGCGCCAGCAGCGGGACTTCCTACGAGCAGTACTTC.